This is a list of T cell receptor beta chains from one sample in a study of tumor-infiltrating lymphocytes in primary liver carcinoma. TCRdb re-called the multiplex PCR reads with MiXCR, one entry per CDR3 protein. Of roughly 120,000 distinct CDR3 sequences listed, 60% to 80% were seen once; the top ten hold about 8%. The sample was liver tumor tissue from sampling region 3. The receptors originated from a woman aged 55-75 years with primary liver carcinoma and hepatitis B virus infection. Both conserved end residues are part of each CDR3. Clone size is not always given. Where it is, it says once, few, many or a class for expanded clones.

clone_size: .
j_call: TRBJ1-3
cdr3_length: 13
v_call: TRBV11-2
cdr3_aa: CAGSRTGGDTVYF

clone_size: few
j_call: TRBJ2-6
cdr3_length: 14
v_call: TRBV7-8
cdr3_aa: CASSFSSGANILTF

clone_size: many
j_call: TRBJ2-3
cdr3_length: 12
v_call: TRBV5-4
cdr3_aa: CASGRGTDTQYF

clone_size: .
j_call: TRBJ1-5
cdr3_length: 14
v_call: TRBV18
cdr3_aa: CASSPSLGNQPQHF

clone_size: many
j_call: TRBJ1-2
cdr3_length: 14
v_call: TRBV14
cdr3_aa: CASSQAPAQYGYTF

clone_size: .
j_call: TRBJ2-1
cdr3_length: 16
v_call: TRBV20-1
cdr3_aa: CSAPDPGPQAYNEQFF

clone_size: .
j_call: TRBJ1-2
cdr3_length: 16
v_call: TRBV7-3
cdr3_aa: CASSPNPGRTLYGYTF

clone_size: many
j_call: TRBJ1-5
cdr3_length: 16
v_call: TRBV4-1
cdr3_aa: CASSQERTGSNQPQHF

clone_size: .
j_call: .
cdr3_length: 15
v_call: TRBV4-2
cdr3_aa: CASSHGGLAEGTQHF

clone_size: .
j_call: TRBJ2-1
cdr3_length: 15
v_call: TRBV6-5
cdr3_aa: CASSLGGCGLGEQFF

clone_size: .
j_call: TRBJ2-7
cdr3_length: 12
v_call: TRBV6-5
cdr3_aa: CTSCGRSYEQYF

clone_size: .
j_call: TRBJ1-4
cdr3_length: 19
v_call: TRBV6-7
cdr3_aa: CASSYPDGNGCATNEKLFF

clone_size: .
j_call: TRBJ2-7
cdr3_length: 14
v_call: TRBV6-5
cdr3_aa: CASGPLGYYYKQYF

clone_size: .
j_call: TRBJ1-3
cdr3_length: 19
v_call: TRBV11-2
cdr3_aa: CASRSRPGRGACSGNTIYF

clone_size: .
j_call: TRBJ1-4
cdr3_length: 14
v_call: TRBV6-6
cdr3_aa: CASSYGAAGKKPFF

clone_size: .
j_call: TRBJ2-5
cdr3_length: 16
v_call: TRBV10-3
cdr3_aa: CAISDPRAGLQEIQYF

clone_size: .
j_call: TRBJ2-7
cdr3_length: 17
v_call: TRBV5-6
cdr3_aa: CASSRSFSREPYYEQYF

clone_size: many
j_call: TRBJ2-3
cdr3_length: 14
v_call: TRBV12-3/TRBV12-4
cdr3_aa: CASSRDRARNTQYF

clone_size: .
j_call: TRBJ2-3
cdr3_length: 13
v_call: TRBV12-3/TRBV12-4
cdr3_aa: CVSSLGVQDTQYF

clone_size: .
j_call: TRBJ2-1
cdr3_length: 12
v_call: TRBV29-1
cdr3_aa: CSVGPTNTEQFF

clone_size: .
j_call: TRBJ2-1
cdr3_length: 15
v_call: TRBV5-5
cdr3_aa: CASSLEGEIWDDQFF

clone_size: once
j_call: TRBJ2-6
cdr3_length: 17
v_call: TRBV28
cdr3_aa: CASSLEKSDSGANVLTF

clone_size: few
j_call: TRBJ2-7
cdr3_length: 14
v_call: TRBV5-4
cdr3_aa: CVSNRPGGTYEQYF

clone_size: .
j_call: TRBJ2-3
cdr3_length: 15
v_call: TRBV7-9
cdr3_aa: CASSPTSGRTDTQYF

clone_size: many
j_call: TRBJ2-7
cdr3_length: 15
v_call: TRBV6-1
cdr3_aa: CASSAHTSGSFEQYF

clone_size: many
j_call: TRBJ2-2
cdr3_length: 17
v_call: TRBV11-2
cdr3_aa: CASSTRTSAANTGELFF

clone_size: .
j_call: TRBJ2-2
cdr3_length: 15
v_call: TRBV29-1
cdr3_aa: CSAHAGTTNTGELFF

clone_size: many
j_call: TRBJ1-4
cdr3_length: 13
v_call: TRBV5-5
cdr3_aa: CASSLLSGEKLFF

clone_size: many
j_call: TRBJ1-2
cdr3_length: 13
v_call: TRBV6-6
cdr3_aa: CASSYSWGTGYTF

clone_size: .
j_call: TRBJ1-1
cdr3_length: 13
v_call: TRBV10-2
cdr3_aa: CASSVRENTGTFF

clone_size: .
j_call: TRBJ2-1
cdr3_length: 15
v_call: TRBV12-3/TRBV12-4
cdr3_aa: CASGTSERDYNEQFF

clone_size: .
j_call: TRBJ1-2
cdr3_length: 14
v_call: TRBV28
cdr3_aa: CASSFGTAAWVYTF

clone_size: few
j_call: TRBJ2-2
cdr3_length: 14
v_call: TRBV28
cdr3_aa: CATKQGAGTGELFF

clone_size: once
j_call: TRBJ2-7
cdr3_length: 15
v_call: TRBV11-2
cdr3_aa: CASSLQPSGSCERYF

clone_size: once
j_call: TRBJ2-5
cdr3_length: 14
v_call: TRBV9
cdr3_aa: CASSVGSGQEIQYF

clone_size: .
j_call: TRBJ2-1
cdr3_length: 15
v_call: TRBV5-4
cdr3_aa: CANSLGPSIYDEQFF

clone_size: .
j_call: TRBJ2-5
cdr3_length: 14
v_call: TRBV14
cdr3_aa: CANGGSTGREIQYF

clone_size: .
j_call: TRBJ1-1
cdr3_length: 14
v_call: TRBV5-4
cdr3_aa: CASSPTGGSTEAFF

clone_size: many
j_call: TRBJ1-1
cdr3_length: 13
v_call: TRBV6-2/TRBV6-3
cdr3_aa: CASRGSGLPEAFF

clone_size: many
j_call: TRBJ2-1
cdr3_length: 16
v_call: TRBV4-1
cdr3_aa: CASSQDVGRESDEQFF

clone_size: many
j_call: TRBJ1-2
cdr3_length: 16
v_call: TRBV5-1
cdr3_aa: CASSQARTGFSYGYTF

clone_size: many
j_call: TRBJ2-1
cdr3_length: 17
v_call: TRBV6-6
cdr3_aa: CASKRVDTTRSYNEQFF

clone_size: few
j_call: TRBJ1-1
cdr3_length: 16
v_call: TRBV28
cdr3_aa: CASSTTRQREDTEAFF

clone_size: .
j_call: TRBJ2-3
cdr3_length: 14
v_call: TRBV28
cdr3_aa: CASSAGYSTDTQYF

clone_size: many
j_call: TRBJ2-5
cdr3_length: 12
v_call: TRBV29-1
cdr3_aa: CSGTSGQETQYF

clone_size: many
j_call: TRBJ1-1
cdr3_length: 15
v_call: TRBV29-1
cdr3_aa: CSVAGTGVGNTEAFF

clone_size: .
j_call: TRBJ2-2
cdr3_length: 14
v_call: TRBV20-1
cdr3_aa: CSARNSQSTGELFF

clone_size: .
j_call: TRBJ2-3
cdr3_length: 17
v_call: TRBV6-6
cdr3_aa: CSSSTWTGRSGTDTQYF

clone_size: once
j_call: TRBJ2-5
cdr3_length: 15
v_call: TRBV5-1
cdr3_aa: CASSSVGQRQETQYF

clone_size: .
j_call: TRBJ1-2
cdr3_length: 16
v_call: TRBV28
cdr3_aa: CASSFSLGGGFYGYTF

clone_size: .
j_call: TRBJ2-5
cdr3_length: 13
v_call: TRBV12-3/TRBV12-4
cdr3_aa: CASSRGVRGTQYF

clone_size: .
j_call: TRBJ2-1
cdr3_length: 16
v_call: TRBV11-1
cdr3_aa: CAGSLTPGTYYNELFF

clone_size: .
j_call: TRBJ2-1
cdr3_length: 16
v_call: TRBV6-1
cdr3_aa: CASSPRLAGMNNEQLF

clone_size: many
j_call: TRBJ2-3
cdr3_length: 17
v_call: TRBV4-1
cdr3_aa: CASSRAGAGLRTDTQYF

clone_size: few
j_call: TRBJ2-1
cdr3_length: 15
v_call: TRBV7-9
cdr3_aa: CASSPGEATYNEQFF

clone_size: few
j_call: TRBJ1-2
cdr3_length: 13
v_call: TRBV7-9
cdr3_aa: CASSFDRGQGYTF

clone_size: .
j_call: TRBJ2-7
cdr3_length: 15
v_call: TRBV11-2
cdr3_aa: CASSATGDASYEQYF

clone_size: many
j_call: TRBJ2-5
cdr3_length: 14
v_call: TRBV29-1
cdr3_aa: CSVVGTGGAETQYF